These 10 T cell receptor beta chains were sequenced from one sample in a study of glioma-infiltrating T cells. Using RNA template, CDR3s of TCR alpha and beta were amplified with iRepertoire arm-PCR. TCRdb recomputed calls from the multiplex PCR reads with MiXCR, one row per CDR3 protein. The data show approximately 110,000 distinct CDR3 sequences, 23% seen once. Sequenced sample: glioma tissue, nonneoplastic brain tissue, or PBMCs (not recorded which). All receptors derive from a human donor with low-grade glioma or glioblastoma, undergoing nonglioma brain surgery, or in good health (not recorded which).

This clonotype turned up a few times. The chain has TRBV29-1 and TRBJ1-2, with TRBD1 identical over 7 bases. The V and J ends lost 7 bases and 6 bases, in that order; junction bases with no gene match: 14. Germline CDR1 is SQVTM and CDR2 is ANQGSEA. CDR3 length equals 14 residues. The CDR3 DNA reads TGCAGCGCGTCGACAGGGTCAACTTCACATGGCTACACCTTC. Encoded protein: CSASTGSTSHGYTF.

In this sample, this clonotype turned up many times. This chain links TRBV6-4 with TRBJ2-1; D not certain. There are 13 residues in the CDR3. V shed 3 bases and J shed 5 bases, with 8 bases lying between them. The germline V gene has CDR1 MRHNA and CDR2 SNTAGT. In DNA, the CDR3 is TGTGCCAGCAGTGATCTGAGCAACAATGAGCAGTTCTTC. Its protein is CASSDLSNNEQFF.

The rearrangement uses TRBV4-1 and TRBJ2-1, with 9 bases aligning to TRBD2. CDR1 and CDR2 from the germline V gene are MGHRA and YSYEKL. Trimming took 0 bases from V and 8 from J; bases not matched to a gene: 8. The CDR3 covers 16 residues. CDR3 coding DNA: TGCGCCAGCAGCCAAGATAGCGGGAGAGGTCAACATGAGCAGTTCTTC. Translating it yields CASSQDSGRGQHEQFF.

The V call is TRBV27, the J call TRBJ2-1; 7 bases line up with TRBD1. Trimming at V came to 6 bases and at J to 8 bases, leaving 16 bases not matched to a gene. The CDR3 has 16 amino acids. Germline V gene data show CDR1 as MNHEY and CDR2 as SMNVEV (reference sequence). CDR3 DNA: TGTGCCAGCAGCTCTACCTCCGGGACAGTCGCCTATGAGCAGTTCTTC. This translates into CASSSTSGTVAYEQFF.

Many counts were recorded for this clonotype. The V and J genes are TRBV7-9 and TRBJ2-5, with D perhaps TRBD1 (5 bases). Looked up from germline, CDR1 is SEHNR and CDR2 is FQNEAQ (reference sequence). The CDR3 runs to 15 residues. The V end was cut by 6 bases, the J end by 2 bases, with 16 bases between. The CDR3 loop reads CASSRRTGLQETQYF. CDR3 sequence (DNA): TGTGCCAGCAGTCGACGTACAGGTTTGCAAGAGACCCAGTACTTC. The whole variable domain, remainder taken from reference TRBV7-9 and TRBJ2-5, is DTGVSQNPRHKITKRGQNVTFRCDPISEHNRLYWYRQTLGQGPEFLTYFQNEAQLEKSRLLSDRFSAERPKGSFSTLEIQRTEQGDSAMYLCASSRRTGLQETQYFGPGTRLLVL.

This clonotype was counted between two and nine times. The chain combines TRBV30 with TRBJ2-1; the D gene is possibly TRBD2 (5 bases). Germline-derived CDR1 and CDR2 are GTSNPN and SVGIG (reference sequence). The CDR3 totals 11 residues. Trimming took off 1 base at V and 9 bases at J, with 7 bases between the two ends. The CDR3 coding sequence is TGTGCCTGGAGTGACGGAGGTGAGCAGTTCTTC. It yields the protein CAWSDGGEQFF. The entire variable domain, with the rest obtained from reference TRBV30 and TRBJ2-1, is as follows: SQTIHQWPATLVQPVGSPLSLECTVEGTSNPNLYWYRQAAGRGLQLLFYSVGIGQISSEVPQNLSASRPQDRQFILSSKKLLLSDSGFYLCAWSDGGEQFFGPGTRLTVL.

The rearrangement joins TRBV29-1 to TRBJ2-2, with D possibly being TRBD1 (6 bases). Germline V gives CDR1 SQVTM, CDR2 ANQGSEA. The CDR3 consists of 12 residues. V was clipped by 7 bases and J by 1 base, with 7 bases between them. Written as DNA, the CDR3 is TGCAGCGGGGGACAGAACACCGGGGAGCTGTTTTTT. As protein: CSGGQNTGELFF.

This clonotype was counted at least ten times. The rearrangement uses TRBV18 and TRBJ1-5; unclear D gene. In germline, CDR1 is KGHSH, CDR2 LQKENI. V was cut by 8 bases and J by 0 bases, with 11 bases left in between. The CDR3 contains 14 residues. CDR3 region: CASHGRDSNQPQHF. The CDR3 DNA reads TGTGCCAGCCATGGGAGAGATAGCAATCAGCCCCAGCATTTT.

This clonotype was counted ten times or more. The rearrangement links TRBV4-1 to TRBJ2-7, with D possibly being TRBD2 (5 bases). This CDR3 contains 14 residues. Between the trimmed V and J ends, which lost 2 bases and 6 bases, there was a span of 14 bases. The germline CDR1 and CDR2 sequences are MGHRA and YSYEKL. CDR3 bases: TGCGCCAGCAGCCAACCTAAGGGAGTGGCCGAGCAGTACTTC. It yields the protein CASSQPKGVAEQYF.

This clonotype was recorded at least ten times. This chain uses TRBV5-4 with TRBJ2-5, with 9 bases aligning to TRBD2. V lost 4 bases to trimming and J lost 2 bases; unmatched junction nucleotides: 9. Germline V lookup: CDR1 SGHNT, CDR2 YYREEE (reference sequence). CDR3 length: 16 residues. The CDR3 nucleotides are TGTGCCAGCAGCAGAACCGGGACTAGCACTCAAGAGACCCAGTACTTC. The encoded protein is CASSRTGTSTQETQYF.